These 8 T cell receptor beta chains came from one sample sequenced in a study of CD8+CD57+ T cells in acquired aplastic anemia. CD8+CD57+ cell expansion had been shown by flow cytometry in patients chosen for sequencing. TCR beta VDJ and CDR3 profiles were obtained from a genomic DNA template. TCRdb re-called the reads through MiXCR, storing one row per CDR3 protein. The table records under 200,000 distinct CDR3 sequences, around 43% of them present only once. Material: sorted CD4+, CD8+, or CD8+CD57+ T cells (not recorded which) from PBMCs. All receptors come from a human donor with aplastic anemia.

The genes are TRBV2 and TRBJ1-1, with 8 bases lining up with TRBD1. Germline V gene lookup returns CDR1 SNHLY and CDR2 FYNNEI. The trim removed 6 bases at V and 4 bases at J, leaving 1 base unmatched. This CDR3 region has 12 residues. CDR3 amino acids: CASRTGGTEAFF. The CDR3 DNA reads TGTGCCAGCAGAACAGGGGGCACTGAAGCTTTCTTT.

The sample holds one count of this clonotype. The gene calls are TRBV9 and TRBJ1-6, with a tentative D call TRBD1 (6 bases). The germline V gene encodes CDR1 SGDLS and CDR2 YYNGEE. The CDR3 is 15 residues long. With 0 bases removed from V and 4 bases from J, the gap between germline ends came to 8 bases. The DNA of the CDR3 is TGTGCCAGCAGCGTAGAAGGGGGTTATAATTCACCCCTCCACTTT. As protein: CASSVEGGYNSPLHF.

A note on this clonotype: Germline and junction disagree at one end, which may indicate a read error. The chain joins TRBV2 to TRBJ2-3; no clear D gene. The CDR3 spans 13 residues. Germline V gene sequence: CDR1 SNHLY, CDR2 FYNNEI. As DNA, the CDR3 is TGTGCCAGCAGATTGAGGAGCACAGATCCGCAGTATTTT. The encoded protein is CASRLRSTDPQYF.

This rearrangement joins TRBV19 to TRBJ1-6; the D gene is possibly TRBD1 (5 bases). The germline V gene encodes CDR1 LNHDA and CDR2 SQIVND (reference sequence). The CDR3 loop spans 15 amino acids. With 5 bases removed from V and 4 bases from J, the gap between germline ends came to 12 bases. Here the CDR3 reads CASSRGGGYNSPLHF. In DNA form, the CDR3 reads TGTGCCAGTAGTCGCGGGGGAGGGTATAATTCACCCCTCCACTTT.

This clonotype was seen many times. The V call is TRBV6-1, the J call TRBJ1-5; D unclear. The length of the CDR3 is 14 residues. With 7 bases removed from V and 0 bases from J, the gap between germline ends came to 10 bases. CDR1 MNHNS and CDR2 SASEGT come from the germline V gene. In DNA, the CDR3 is TGTGCCAGCATTATGACGGATAGCAATCAGCCCCAGCATTTT. Translated: CASIMTDSNQPQHF.

This clonotype came up many times. CDR3 residues: CASSAIAGSTDTQYF. CDR3 bases: TGTGCCAGCAGCGCTATAGCGGGCAGCACAGATACGCAGTATTTT. The V gene is TRBV9, the J gene TRBJ2-3; 7 bases are shared with TRBD2. The CDR3 is 15 amino acids. CDR1 and CDR2 (germline): SGDLS, YYNGEE. V lost 3 bases, J lost 0 bases, and 4 bases stayed unmatched.

A few counts support this clonotype. A much larger clone sits a single nucleotide away, making a read error possible. Because it lacks the conserved phenylalanine or tryptophan at the end, this CDR3 is likely a read error. This sequence joins TRBV7-2 and TRBJ2-2; TRBD1 agrees at 9 bases. CDR3 length equals 16 residues. CDR1 is SGHTA, CDR2 FQGNSA, per germline. J was trimmed by 6 bases and V by 0 bases; bases with no gene match: 5. CDR3 nucleotides: TGTGCCAGCAGCTTAGCGGGGACAGGGTCTGCCGGGGAGCTGTTTTCT. As protein: CASSLAGTGSAGELFS.

J is TRBJ1-1 and V is TRBV9, with D uncertain. The germline CDR1 and CDR2 sequences are SGDLS and YYNGEE. The CDR3 consists of 13 residues. V was shortened by 0 bases and J by 4 bases, with 7 bases between the two germline ends. The CDR3 DNA is TGTGCCAGCAGCGTAGGTTGGAGCACTGAAGCTTTCTTT. It yields the protein CASSVGWSTEAFF.